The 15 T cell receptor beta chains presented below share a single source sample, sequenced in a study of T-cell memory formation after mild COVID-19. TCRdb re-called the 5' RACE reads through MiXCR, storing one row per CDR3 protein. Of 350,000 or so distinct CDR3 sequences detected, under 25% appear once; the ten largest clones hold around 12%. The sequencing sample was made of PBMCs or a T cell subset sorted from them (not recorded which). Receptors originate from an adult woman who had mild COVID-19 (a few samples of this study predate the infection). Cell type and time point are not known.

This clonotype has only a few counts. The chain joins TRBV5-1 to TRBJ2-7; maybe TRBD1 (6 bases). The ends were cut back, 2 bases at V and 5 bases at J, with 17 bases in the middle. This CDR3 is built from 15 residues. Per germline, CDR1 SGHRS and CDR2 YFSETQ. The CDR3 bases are TGCGCCAGCAGCTTTCGCTTTCCAGGGGTTGACGAGCAGTACTTC. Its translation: CASSFRFPGVDEQYF.

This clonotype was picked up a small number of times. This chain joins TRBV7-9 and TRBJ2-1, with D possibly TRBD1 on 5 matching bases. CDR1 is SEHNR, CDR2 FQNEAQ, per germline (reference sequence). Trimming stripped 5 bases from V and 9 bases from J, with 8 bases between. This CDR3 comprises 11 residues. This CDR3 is CASSTQGEQFF. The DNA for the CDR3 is TGTGCCAGCAGCACGCAGGGTGAGCAGTTCTTC.

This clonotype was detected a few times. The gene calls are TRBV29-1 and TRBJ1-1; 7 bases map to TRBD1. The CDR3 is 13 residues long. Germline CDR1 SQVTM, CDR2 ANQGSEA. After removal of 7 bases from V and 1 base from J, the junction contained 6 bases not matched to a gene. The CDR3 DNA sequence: TGCAGCGCTGAGGGACAGCAGAACACTGAAGCTTTCTTT. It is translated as CSAEGQQNTEAFF.

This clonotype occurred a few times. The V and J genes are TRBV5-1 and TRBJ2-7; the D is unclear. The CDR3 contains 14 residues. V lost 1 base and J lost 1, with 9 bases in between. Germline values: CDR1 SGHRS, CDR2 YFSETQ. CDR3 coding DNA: TGCGCCAGCAGCTTGAATGTCGCTTCCTACGAGCAGTACTTC. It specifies CASSLNVASYEQYF.

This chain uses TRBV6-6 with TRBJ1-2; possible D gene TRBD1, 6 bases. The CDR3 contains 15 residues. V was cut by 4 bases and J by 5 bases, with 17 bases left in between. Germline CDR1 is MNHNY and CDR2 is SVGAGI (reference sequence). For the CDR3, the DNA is TGTGCCAGCAGTTTCCGGGACAACCCTGGGTATGGCTACACCTTC. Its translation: CASSFRDNPGYGYTF.

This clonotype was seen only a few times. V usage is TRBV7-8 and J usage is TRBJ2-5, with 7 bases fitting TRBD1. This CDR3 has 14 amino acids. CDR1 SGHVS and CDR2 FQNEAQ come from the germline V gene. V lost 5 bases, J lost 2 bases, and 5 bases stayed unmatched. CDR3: CASSIDREQETQYF. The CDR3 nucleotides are TGTGCCAGCAGCATCGACAGGGAACAAGAGACCCAGTACTTC.

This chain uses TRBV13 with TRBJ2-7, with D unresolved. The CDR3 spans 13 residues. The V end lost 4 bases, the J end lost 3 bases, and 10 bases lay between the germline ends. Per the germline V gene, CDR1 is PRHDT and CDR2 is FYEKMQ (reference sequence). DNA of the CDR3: TGTGCCAGCAGCTCCGATAGGAACTACGAGCAGTACTTC. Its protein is CASSSDRNYEQYF.

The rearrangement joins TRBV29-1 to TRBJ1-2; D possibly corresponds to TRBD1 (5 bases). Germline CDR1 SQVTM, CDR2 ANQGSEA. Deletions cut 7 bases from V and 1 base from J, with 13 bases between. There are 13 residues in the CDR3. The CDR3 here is CSGWDGINYGYTF. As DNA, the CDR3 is TGCAGCGGGTGGGACGGTATTAACTATGGCTACACCTTC.

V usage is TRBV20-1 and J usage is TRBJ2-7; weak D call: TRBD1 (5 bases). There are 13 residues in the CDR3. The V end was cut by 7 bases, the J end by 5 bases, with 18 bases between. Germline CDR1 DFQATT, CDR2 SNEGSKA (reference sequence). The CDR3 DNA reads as TGCAGTGTAAACAGTTCCCCAGGGCACGAGCAGTACTTC. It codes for CSVNSSPGHEQYF.

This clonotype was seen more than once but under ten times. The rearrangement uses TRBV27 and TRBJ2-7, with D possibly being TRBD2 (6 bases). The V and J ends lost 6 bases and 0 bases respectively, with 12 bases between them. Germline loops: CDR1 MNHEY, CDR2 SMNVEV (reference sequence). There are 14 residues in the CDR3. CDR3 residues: CASREGRGSYEQYF. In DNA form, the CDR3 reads TGTGCCAGCAGGGAGGGTAGAGGCTCCTACGAGCAGTACTTC.

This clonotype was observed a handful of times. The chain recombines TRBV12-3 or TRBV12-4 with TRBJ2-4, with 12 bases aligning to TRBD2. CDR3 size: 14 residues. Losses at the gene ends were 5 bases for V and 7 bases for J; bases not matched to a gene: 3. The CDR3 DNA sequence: TGTGCCAGCAGTCCGACTAGCGGGAGTAACATTCAGTACTTC. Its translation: CASSPTSGSNIQYF.

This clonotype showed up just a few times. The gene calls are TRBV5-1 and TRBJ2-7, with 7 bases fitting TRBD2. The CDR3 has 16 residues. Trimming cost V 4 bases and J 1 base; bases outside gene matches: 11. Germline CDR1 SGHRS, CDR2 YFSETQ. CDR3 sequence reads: CASSDLLANKSYEQYF. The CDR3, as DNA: TGCGCCAGCAGCGACTTACTAGCGAACAAATCCTACGAGCAGTACTTC.

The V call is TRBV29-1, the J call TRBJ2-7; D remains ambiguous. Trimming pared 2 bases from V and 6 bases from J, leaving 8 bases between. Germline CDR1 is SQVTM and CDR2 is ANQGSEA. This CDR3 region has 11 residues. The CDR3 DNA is TGCAGCGTTGAACGTTTGGGCGAGCAGTACTTC. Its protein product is CSVERLGEQYF.

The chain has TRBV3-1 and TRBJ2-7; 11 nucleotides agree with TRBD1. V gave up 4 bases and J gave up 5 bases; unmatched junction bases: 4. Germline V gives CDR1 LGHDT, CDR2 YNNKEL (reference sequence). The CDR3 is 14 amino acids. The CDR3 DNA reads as TGTGCCAGCAGCCCTCGGACAGGGGGCCACGAGCAGTACTTC. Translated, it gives CASSPRTGGHEQYF.

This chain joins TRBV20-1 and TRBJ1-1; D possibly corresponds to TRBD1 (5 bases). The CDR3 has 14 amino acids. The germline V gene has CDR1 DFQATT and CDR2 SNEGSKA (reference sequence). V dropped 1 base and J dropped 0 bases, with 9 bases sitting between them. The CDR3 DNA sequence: TGCAGTGCTAGAGTGGGGGTTTTGAACACTGAAGCTTTCTTT. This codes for CSARVGVLNTEAFF.